This TCR beta chain is drawn from a study of shared clonotypes between healthy human individuals (dated by TCRdb to about 2020). With respect to the entire study: Three men and a couple of women, aged 18 to 49 years, made up the cohort. For each donor, CD4 naive and CD4 memory were each given three plates, CD8 naive was given two plates, and CD8 memory was given one plate. To estimate repertoire size and how much clonotypes are shared between individuals, the study performed deep sequencing of blood TCR repertoires from about five healthy adults. Libraries were prepared and TCR repertoires were sequenced by different laboratories using diverse techniques, in order to increase sequencing depth and limit assay-specific biases. Leukapheresis yielded between about 0.94 and 9 billion PBMCs per donor.

TCR CDR3 regions were amplified from genomic DNA by multiplex PCR using the deep immunoSEQ assay. Extracted genomic DNA from each cell subset was spread evenly across all wells of several immunoSEQ 96-well plates, with each plate serving as a replicate. Each replicate PCR for sorted subsets received approximately 220 ng genomic DNA, equal to around 32,000 T cell genomes. The purified libraries were quantified using a Qubit 3.0 fluorometer, sized with a Bioanalyzer 2100, and then quantified again using the KAPA Library Quantification kit. Every immunoSEQ 96-well plate was sequenced on a separate single-read 150-cycle Illumina NextSeq 550 flow cell. From the authors' description of their analysis: Because the immunoSEQ output held only junctional sequences and lacked quality scores, the filtering could not match the filtering applied to full-length reads. To assign V/J genes and CDR3, sequences were annotated against IMGT germline references using PyIR, a Python wrapper for IgBLAST v1.9. Reads were removed for weak V/J assignments (E-value above 1e-6), missing CDR3, stop codons, out-of-frame junctions, or ambiguous translated residues. V3J clonotypes were defined by identical inferred V gene, J gene, and CDR3 amino acid sequence. Percentage overlap between repertoires was calculated by dividing the number of shared unique clonotypes by the size of the smaller repertoire. Repertoire richness was assessed with RTK rarefaction, the Chao1 estimator, and Recon v2.1 estimates of unobserved clonotypes. Generation probabilities were computed with OLGA for all TCRbeta clonotypes obtained by the gDNA method from several donors. What TCRdb holds here is the immuneACCESS table cut down to in-frame rearrangements. Part of the clones is not present; checked against another copy, under half of the missing clones reflect an unresolved V gene, and the others are unexplained. V and J calls and clone size are those listed in that table; D and trimming were worked out from the DNA. In this sample the table shows some 2,000,000 clones, roughly 95% of which occur a single time. The top ten clonotypes cover around 1.1% of the sample.

Study-level results and caveats: Sampling was restricted to blood, and TCR repertoires in tissues likely differ from the TCR repertoires found in blood. Clonotypes shared by all four sorted-subset donors showed higher generation probabilities than non-shared clonotypes. Because the study included only a small number of donors, the genetic and exposure-history diversity represented was limited. Naive subsets generally had larger estimated clonotype richness than memory subsets did. About 5% of naive CD4, roughly 3.5% of naive CD8, roughly 2.5% of memory CD4, and 0.4% of memory CD8 clonotypes were shared across several donors. Rarefaction of sorted-subset datasets indicated incomplete sequencing despite the large sequencing depth. Pairwise subsampling led to the expectation that sequencing depth would affect the degree of clonotype sharing among donors.

The CDR3 holds 13 amino acids from the cysteine to the phenylalanine. Solely the CDR3 DNA is kept, with 39 bases framed from the first base. V drops 5 bases and J drops 1 base, leaving 8 bases in between. CDR1 and CDR2 are read off the germline V gene (reference sequence) as LNHDA and SQIVND. CD8 naive samples were obtained by positive selection for CCR7 among CD45RO-negative cells, yielding a CD45RA+CCR7+ population from which TemRA cells were excluded. The donors were healthy, HIV-negative adults who had no recently reported acute infections or vaccinations. Only Caucasian adults living in Nashville, Tennessee, USA were represented among the donors. After blood collection by leukapheresis, PBMCs were isolated using Ficoll-Histopaque density gradient centrifugation and then cryopreserved in the vapor phase of liquid nitrogen. Purity and quantity of every magnetically sorted T cell population were checked by analytical flow cytometry. From each sorted fraction, genomic DNA was isolated and quantified by UV absorbance on a Nanodrop 2000c.

Comment on this clone: Its antigen remains undetermined. Qualities for individual bases were not recorded, and no much larger clone is one base off.

The clonotype was recovered from a man aged 18 to 30 in good health. The V and J segments used are TRBV19 and TRBJ1-2; there is no confident call for the D gene. The specimen was naive CD8+ T cells sorted from blood. According to the study, the label for this sample's cell subset or site signals: CD45RA+CCR7+. The DNA sequence is as follows: TGTGCCAGTAGTTCCTTAGATAACTATGGCTACACCTTC. Its translation reads: CASSSLDNYGYTF.